Listed below are T cell receptor beta chains from one sample, sequenced in a study of blood T cell repertoires in COVID-19. TCRdb's table, derived via immunoSEQ multiplex PCR, lists solely in-frame clones and lacks some. The sample has around 180,000 clones; 88% are singletons. The sample was peripheral blood. These receptors were collected from a man between 60 and 70 years old with acute or convalescent COVID-19. Both conserved end residues are part of each CDR3. A D gene is named only where the DNA matches it firmly. Part of the rows lack a size; the others show once, few, many or a class for expanded clones.

TRBV5-4	-	TRBJ2-1	TRBD1	TGTGCCAGCAGCTTGGATGGGACAGGGGGCCGGCAGTTCTTC	CASSLDGTGGRQFF
TRBV27	-	TRBJ2-1	-	TGTGCCAGCAGCTCACAAGGGGGAACTTTGGCTGAGCAGTTCTTC	CASSSQGGTLAEQFF
TRBV6-2/TRBV6-3	-	TRBJ2-1	TRBD2	TGTGCCAGCAGTTCACTAGCGGGTGGCCTCAGCTCCTACAATGAGCAGTTCTTC	CASSSLAGGLSSYNEQFF
TRBV7-8	-	TRBJ2-2	-	TGTGCCAGCAGCTTAGGTGTAGCCGGGGAGCTGTTTTTT	CASSLGVAGELFF
TRBV19	-	TRBJ1-5	-	TGTGCCAGTAGTATAGCTACAGGACGGAGCAATCAGCCCCAGCATTTT	CASSIATGRSNQPQHF
TRBV4-1	-	TRBJ1-5	-	TGCGCCAGCAGCCCCGACGGGGACTGGCAGCCCCAGCATTTT	CASSPDGDWQPQHF
TRBV2	once	TRBJ1-4	-	TGTGCCAGCAGCGGGTCGGGTGCCGAAAAACTGTTTTTT	CASSGSGAEKLFF
TRBV29-1	few	TRBJ1-2	-	TGCAGCGTTGAAGATCAAGGGGGGGCAGAAGGCTACACCTTC	CSVEDQGGAEGYTF
TRBV5-4	-	TRBJ1-2	TRBD1	TGTGCCAGCAGCGCCGGACAGGAGACCTATGGCTACACCTTC	CASSAGQETYGYTF
TRBV3-1/TRBV3-2	-	TRBJ2-5	TRBD2	TGTGCCAGCAGCCAAGATGCGCGGGGGGGCCTCCAAGAGACCCAGTACTTC	CASSQDARGGLQETQYF
TRBV7-9	-	TRBJ1-4	-	TGTGCCAGCAGCCCGAGTCAGGCCTTTAATGAAAAACTGTTTTTT	CASSPSQAFNEKLFF
TRBV9	few	TRBJ2-1	-	TGTGCCAGCAGCGTAGTCGGCAGGGTCGAGGGGGATGAGCAGTTCTTC	CASSVVGRVEGDEQFF
TRBV6-1	-	TRBJ2-1	-	TGTGCCAGCAGTGAAGGGCAGGGGTCCTTGGATGAGCAGTTCTTC	CASSEGQGSLDEQFF